The rows below give T cell receptor beta chains drawn from one sample of a study of T cell responses to AZD1222 COVID-19 vaccine. Assay used: immunoSEQ multiplex PCR; TCRdb lists only in-frame clones, some missing. The sample lists about 120,000 clones, more than 75% occurring once. The specimen comprised peripheral blood, sampled on day 0 of AZD1222 vaccination. The receptors shown here come from an adult in good health. Each CDR3 is given without its conserved first and last residue. Each record gives: V gene, J gene, D gene, CDR3 protein. The D gene is left open where the match is weak.

V: TRBV28; J: TRBJ2-1; D: .; CDR3: ASSGAPYNEQF
V: TRBV5-1; J: TRBJ1-1; D: .; CDR3: ASSLPGVNTEAF
V: TRBV24-1; J: TRBJ2-5; D: TRBD2; CDR3: ATSDFGAGGAETQY
V: TRBV7-2; J: TRBJ1-3; D: .; CDR3: ASSLTGLSGNTIY
V: TRBV10-3; J: TRBJ1-2; D: .; CDR3: AISEWVTMGYT
V: TRBV13; J: TRBJ2-1; D: TRBD2; CDR3: ASSRPGTSDNEQF
V: TRBV27; J: TRBJ1-2; D: .; CDR3: ASSLKGGNYGYT
V: TRBV24-1; J: TRBJ2-7; D: .; CDR3: ATSDGGADYEQY
V: TRBV20-1; J: TRBJ2-5; D: .; CDR3: SASRLETQY
V: TRBV27; J: TRBJ1-2; D: .; CDR3: ASSLDGPNYGYT
V: TRBV19; J: TRBJ1-3; D: .; CDR3: ASRMIDARGDTIY
V: TRBV28; J: TRBJ2-3; D: .; CDR3: ASSSGARDTQY
V: TRBV4-1; J: TRBJ1-5; D: .; CDR3: ASSQDSGRVGNQPQH
V: TRBV11-2; J: TRBJ1-4; D: .; CDR3: ASSLTMAATNEKLF
V: TRBV18; J: TRBJ2-7; D: .; CDR3: ASQPFRSAGEQY
V: TRBV28; J: TRBJ1-1; D: .; CDR3: ASDQLTQNTEAF
V: TRBV7-6; J: TRBJ2-1; D: TRBD2; CDR3: ASSLAPGLAGENEQF
V: TRBV5-4; J: TRBJ2-5; D: .; CDR3: ASSLGGMLVETQY
V: TRBV7-9; J: TRBJ2-7; D: .; CDR3: ASSLAAAAREYEQY
V: TRBV23-1; J: TRBJ1-4; D: .; CDR3: PPAGFGPGGEKLF
V: TRBV27; J: TRBJ2-2; D: TRBD2; CDR3: ASSSSRTSGGELF
V: TRBV5-1; J: TRBJ2-2; D: TRBD1; CDR3: ASSLDRGTGELF
V: TRBV6-4; J: TRBJ1-6; D: .; CDR3: ASRREAPNSPLH
V: TRBV5-6; J: TRBJ2-7; D: .; CDR3: ASKVSASPYEQY
V: TRBV29-1; J: TRBJ2-5; D: .; CDR3: SVNREGETQY
V: TRBV4-2; J: TRBJ1-1; D: .; CDR3: ASSPAGPRAF
V: TRBV4-1; J: TRBJ1-1; D: TRBD1; CDR3: ASSQPETGDTEAF
V: TRBV6-5; J: TRBJ2-7; D: .; CDR3: ASSYYRDREQY
V: TRBV11-2; J: TRBJ2-3; D: .; CDR3: ASSLRVSGSTDTQY
V: TRBV6-5; J: TRBJ1-6; D: .; CDR3: ASTRDGFNSPLH
V: TRBV19; J: TRBJ2-7; D: .; CDR3: ASSGWQLGEQY
V: TRBV2; J: TRBJ1-4; D: TRBD1; CDR3: ASSGGQAVTEKLF
V: TRBV5-1; J: TRBJ2-7; D: .; CDR3: ASSPGGPEQY
V: TRBV9; J: TRBJ2-7; D: TRBD1; CDR3: ASSVGDRGPKGYEQY
V: TRBV19; J: TRBJ1-6; D: TRBD1; CDR3: ASMATGNGSPLH
V: TRBV6-5; J: TRBJ2-5; D: .; CDR3: ASVPQATGETQY
V: TRBV27; J: TRBJ1-2; D: .; CDR3: ASSLTTGHEYGYT
V: TRBV28; J: TRBJ2-2; D: TRBD1; CDR3: ASSFWTGDTGELF
V: TRBV19; J: TRBJ2-5; D: TRBD2; CDR3: ASSSRLAGDPETQY
V: TRBV6-5; J: TRBJ2-7; D: .; CDR3: ASSDLGQGRWKQY
V: TRBV15; J: TRBJ1-5; D: .; CDR3: ATSRVDSNQPQH
V: TRBV11-2; J: TRBJ2-3; D: TRBD2; CDR3: ASSLGTSRSDTQY
V: TRBV9; J: TRBJ1-6; D: .; CDR3: ASSVGSSPNSPLH
V: TRBV28; J: TRBJ2-6; D: TRBD1; CDR3: ASSLPGGAGITGANVLT
V: TRBV30; J: TRBJ2-5; D: .; CDR3: AWSGPGETQY
V: TRBV19; J: TRBJ1-1; D: .; CDR3: ASSALDGGRDEAF
V: TRBV6-5; J: TRBJ2-7; D: .; CDR3: ASIGSFSYEQY